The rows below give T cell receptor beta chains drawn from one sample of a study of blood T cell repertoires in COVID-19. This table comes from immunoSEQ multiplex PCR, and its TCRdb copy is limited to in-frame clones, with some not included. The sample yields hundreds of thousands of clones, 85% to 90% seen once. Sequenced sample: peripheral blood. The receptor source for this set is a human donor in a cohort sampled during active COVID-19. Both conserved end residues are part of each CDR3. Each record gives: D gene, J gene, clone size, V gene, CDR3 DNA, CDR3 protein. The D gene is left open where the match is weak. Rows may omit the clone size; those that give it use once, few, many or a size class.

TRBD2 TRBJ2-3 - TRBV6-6 TGTGCCAGCAGTAGGACTAGCGGATTCACAGATACGCAGTATTTT CASSRTSGFTDTQYF
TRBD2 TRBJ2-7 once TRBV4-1 TGCGCCAGCAGCTACCGACTAGCTCCGAACTACGAGCAGTACTTC CASSYRLAPNYEQYF
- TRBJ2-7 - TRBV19 TGTGCCAGTAGTATTAGTAGGGAGGTGAGTCACGAGCAGTACTTC CASSISREVSHEQYF
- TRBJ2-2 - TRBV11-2 TGTGCCAGCAGCCGCAGGGGTGCGGACACCGGGGAGCTGTTTTTT CASSRRGADTGELFF
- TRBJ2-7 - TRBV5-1 TGCGCCAGCAGCTTAGGACACAGCTCCTACGAGCAGTACTTC CASSLGHSSYEQYF
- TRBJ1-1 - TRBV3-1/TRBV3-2 TGTGCCAGCAGCCAAGAGGGGCGTGGGAACACTGAAGCTTTCTTT CASSQEGRGNTEAFF
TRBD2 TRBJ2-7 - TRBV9 TGTGCCAGCAGCGCAACTCTACTACTCTCTAGCGGTGAGCAGTACTTC CASSATLLLSSGEQYF
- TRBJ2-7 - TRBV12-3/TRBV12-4 TGTGCCAGCAGTTTGGGGGGCTCCTACGAGCAGTACTTC CASSLGGSYEQYF
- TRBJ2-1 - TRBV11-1 TGTGCCAGCAGCCGCACAGGGAATTCCAATGAGCAGTTCTTC CASSRTGNSNEQFF
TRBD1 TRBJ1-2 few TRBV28 TGTGCCAGCAGCACCGACAGGGGGGGGTATGGCTACACCTTC CASSTDRGGYGYTF
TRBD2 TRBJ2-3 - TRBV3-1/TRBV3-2 TGTGCCAGCAGCTTACGACTAGCGGGGGGAACCTCCCGCACAGATACGCAGTATTTT CASSLRLAGGTSRTDTQYF
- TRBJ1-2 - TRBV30 TGTGCCTGGGACGGCAGGGTTGGTGGCTACACCTTC CAWDGRVGGYTF
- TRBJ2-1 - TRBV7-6 TGTGCCAGCAGCCGGACAACTTCGAATGAGCAGTTCTTC CASSRTTSNEQFF
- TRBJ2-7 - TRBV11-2 TGTGCCAGCAGCTTAGTGGCACAGGTAGGGAACGAGCAGTACTTC CASSLVAQVGNEQYF
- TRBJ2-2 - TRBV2 TGTGCCAGCAGTGAACCGGGGGTGGGCACCGGGGAGCTGTTTTTT CASSEPGVGTGELFF
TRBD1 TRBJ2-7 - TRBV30 TGTGCCTGTGATAGACAGGGCTCGGCGCAGTACTTC CACDRQGSAQYF
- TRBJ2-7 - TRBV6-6 TGTGCCAGCAGTTGGACAGGGACTACCTACGAGCAGTACTTC CASSWTGTTYEQYF
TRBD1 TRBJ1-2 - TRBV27 TGTGCCAGCCACCTCTCCGGGACAGCCTCGATGCCTATTAACTATGGCTACACCTTC CASHLSGTASMPINYGYTF
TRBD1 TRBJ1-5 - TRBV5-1 TGCGCCAGCAGCTTGGTACCTGGGGACAGCCAGCATTTT CASSLVPGDSQHF
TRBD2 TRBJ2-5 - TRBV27 TGTGCCAGCAGTCCTCCGGGGGGGGCTCAAGAGACCCAGTACTTC CASSPPGGAQETQYF
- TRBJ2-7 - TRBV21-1 TGTGCCAGCAGCAAATCAAAGACAGGGATACACGAGCAGTACTTC CASSKSKTGIHEQYF
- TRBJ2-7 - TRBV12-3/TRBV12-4 TGTGCCAGCAGTTTCGCTAGCTCCTACGAGCAGTACTTC CASSFASSYEQYF
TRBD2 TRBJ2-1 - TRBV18 TGTGCCAGCTCACTAAGTGGAGATATTAGCGGGAGGGTTTTGGATGAGCAGTTCTTC CASSLSGDISGRVLDEQFF
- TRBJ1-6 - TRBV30 TGTGCCTGGAGTCGAGGCAGTTTCAGTTCACCCCTCCACTTT CAWSRGSFSSPLHF
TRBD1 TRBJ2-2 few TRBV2 TGTGCCAGCAGTGGAGAACGACGGACAGGGGGCACCGGGGAGCTGTTTTTT CASSGERRTGGTGELFF
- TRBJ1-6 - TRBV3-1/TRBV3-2 TGTGCCAGCAGCAGCTACTCCGGGTCCGCAAATTCACCCCTCCACTTT CASSSYSGSANSPLHF
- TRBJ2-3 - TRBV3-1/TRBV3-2 TGTGCCAGCAGCCGCTCTAGGTCCACAGATACGCAGTATTTT CASSRSRSTDTQYF
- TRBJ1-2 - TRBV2 TGTGCCAGCAGCGAGGAGAGGAACTATGGCTACACCTTC CASSEERNYGYTF
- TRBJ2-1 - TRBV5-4 TGTGCCAGCAGCTTGGCGGGCGGGTGGTCCGATGAGCAGTTCTTC CASSLAGGWSDEQFF